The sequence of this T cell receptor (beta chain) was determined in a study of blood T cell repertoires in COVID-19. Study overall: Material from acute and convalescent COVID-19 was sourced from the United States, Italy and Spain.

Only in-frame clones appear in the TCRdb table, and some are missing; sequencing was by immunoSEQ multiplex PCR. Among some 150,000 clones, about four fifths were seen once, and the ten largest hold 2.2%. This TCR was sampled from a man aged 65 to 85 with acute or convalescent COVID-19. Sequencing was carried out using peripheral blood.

DNA for the CDR3: TGTGCCAGCAGTTTATCGGTTGGGTGGGGGGGTTCACCCCTCCACTTT. Translating gives CASSLSVGWGGSPLHF. This chain connects TRBV27 to TRBJ1-6; a weak D match, TRBD1 (5 bases). The germline V and J ends were trimmed by 0 bases and 9 bases, with 15 bases remaining between them. Per the germline V gene, CDR1 is MNHEY and CDR2 is SMNVEV (reference sequence). This CDR3 region has 16 residues.